A single sample gave rise to the 30 T cell receptor beta chains below, sequenced in a study of post-analysis software for immune sequencing data (dated by TCRdb to the mid-2010s). These receptors have no known antigen. Results and caveats for the whole study, not just this receptor: Patients showed significantly higher frequencies than controls for roughly 5 TRBV segments, among them TRBV5-6, TRBV5-1 and TRBV20-1.

Libraries were made using PCR. The reads were generated on an Illumina HiSeq 2500. To reduce PCR and sequencing biases, unique molecular identifiers were built into the TCR beta cDNA libraries. TCRdb handled the public reads itself, with Q25 trimming in fastp and clone calling in MiXCR, and kept productive beta chains. Every distinct CDR3 protein forms one entry, paired with its most common genes and DNA. Across this sample there are about 460,000 distinct CDR3 sequences, with approximately 46% seen only once. The ten largest clones take up around 10% of the sample. The sample taken for sequencing was blood. These receptors all stem from a girl between 10 and 17 years old with multiple sclerosis.

This sequence joins TRBV6-2 or TRBV6-3 and TRBJ1-2; 7 bases agree with TRBD1. The germline V gene encodes CDR1 MNHEY and CDR2 SVGEGT. With 6 bases clipped from V and 6 bases from J, the junction kept 10 bases outside the gene matches. The CDR3 totals 14 residues. The CDR3 sequence is CASRPSDRVHGYTF. The CDR3 coding sequence is TGTGCCAGCAGGCCCTCCGACAGGGTCCATGGCTACACCTTC.

The chain is built from TRBV6-2 or TRBV6-3 and TRBJ2-7; TRBD1 matches at 9 bases. There are 15 residues in the CDR3. Germline V gene sequence: CDR1 MNHEY, CDR2 SVGEGT. V lost 5 bases and J lost 2; bases outside the gene matches: 7. CDR3: CASSLVGQGPYEQYF. In DNA, the CDR3 is TGTGCCAGCAGTCTCGTCGGACAGGGGCCCTACGAGCAGTACTTC.

Details on this clonotype: The junction does not match germline at one end; this may be a read error. V and J are TRBV7-2 and TRBJ1-2, with unresolved D. The CDR3 is made up of 14 amino acids. CDR1 and CDR2 (germline): SGHTA, FQGNSA. As DNA, the CDR3 is TGTGCCAGCAGCCTAGCAGGTGCTGGCTATGGCTACACCTTC. It translates to CASSLAGAGYGYTF.

The rearrangement uses TRBV7-8 and TRBJ2-1, with TRBD2 matching 11 bases. Per the germline V gene, CDR1 is SGHVS and CDR2 is FQNEAQ. The CDR3 is 19 amino acids. J gave up 4 bases and V 1 base, and 12 bases lay outside the gene matches. CDR3 in amino acids: CASSLVAGGPIASYNEQFF. In DNA form, the CDR3 reads TGTGCCAGCAGCTTAGTAGCGGGAGGGCCTATCGCATCATACAATGAGCAGTTCTTC. The full variable domain, its missing parts supplied by reference TRBV7-8 and TRBJ2-1, is GAGVSQSPRYKVAKRGQDVALRCDPISGHVSLFWYQQALGQGPEFLTYFQNEAQLDKSGLPSDRFFAERPEGSVSTLKIQRTQQEDSAVYLCASSLVAGGPIASYNEQFFGPGTRLTVL.

The V and J genes are TRBV7-9 and TRBJ1-2, with D uncertain. Trimming took off 5 bases at V and 2 bases at J, with 9 bases between the two ends. Germline V gene lookup returns CDR1 SEHNR and CDR2 FQNEAQ (reference sequence). The CDR3 has 13 residues. The CDR3 nucleotides are TGTGCCAGCAGCAGGGCAGGCAACTATGGCTACACCTTC. Translating gives CASSRAGNYGYTF. Looking up the rest from reference TRBV7-9 and TRBJ1-2 gives the full variable domain: DTGVSQNPRHKITKRGQNVTFRCDPISEHNRLYWYRQTLGQGPEFLTYFQNEAQLEKSRLLSDRFSAERPKGSFSTLEIQRTEQGDSAMYLCASSRAGNYGYTFGSGTRLTVV.

This clonotype has only a few counts. This chain connects TRBV3-1 to TRBJ1-2, with 7 bases that match TRBD1. The CDR3 is made up of 15 amino acids. With 3 bases clipped from V and 3 bases from J, the junction kept 7 bases outside the gene matches. Looked up from germline, CDR1 is LGHDT and CDR2 is YNNKEL (reference sequence). As DNA, the CDR3 is TGTGCCAGCAGCCAGCCGGGACAGAATTACTATGGCTACACCTTC. Encoded protein: CASSQPGQNYYGYTF.

The chain carries TRBV20-1 and TRBJ1-2, with 7 bases aligning to TRBD1. The CDR3 spans 13 residues. Germline-derived CDR1 and CDR2 are DFQATT and SNEGSKA (reference sequence). Trimming cost V 3 bases and J 2 bases; bases outside gene matches: 3. CDR3 DNA sequence: TGCAGTGCTAGCGACAGGGAGAACTATGGCTACACCTTC. This gives the protein CSASDRENYGYTF.

The gene calls are TRBV4-3 and TRBJ1-2; no definite D call. V lost 0 bases, J lost 4 bases, and 15 bases lay in between. The CDR3 runs 16 residues. Germline-derived CDR1 and CDR2 are LGHNA and YSLEER. The CDR3 sequence is CASSQDRRARFYGYTF. In DNA form, the CDR3 reads TGCGCCAGCAGCCAAGATCGTCGGGCCCGATTCTATGGCTACACCTTC.

This clonotype appeared a few times. The chain joins TRBV4-1 to TRBJ2-3, with D maybe TRBD2 (6 bases). V lost 3 bases, J lost 4 bases, and 14 bases lay in between. Germline V gene lookup returns CDR1 MGHRA and CDR2 YSYEKL. This CDR3 has 15 amino acids. The CDR3 DNA sequence: TGCGCCAGCAGCCAGGTGGGGGGAAGTTCAGATACGCAGTATTTT. The encoded protein is CASSQVGGSSDTQYF.

The chain couples TRBV6-6 to TRBJ2-5; TRBD2 aligns across 12 bases. CDR3 length: 14 residues. Losses at the gene ends were 6 bases for V and 5 bases for J; bases not matched to a gene: 4. Germline V gives CDR1 MNHNY, CDR2 SVGAGI (reference sequence). This CDR3 is CASRLAGGVETQYF. The CDR3 region has the DNA TGTGCCAGCAGGCTAGCGGGAGGGGTGGAGACCCAGTACTTC.

Of note for this clonotype: Relative to the germline gene, one junction end is altered; a read error may explain this. The rearrangement uses TRBV12-3 or TRBV12-4 and TRBJ2-5; 7 nucleotides line up with TRBD1. The CDR3 has 14 amino acids. This CDR3 reads CASSLSDRQDTQYF. CDR3 sequence (DNA): TGTGCCAGCAGTCTCTCGGACAGGCAAGACACCCAGTACTTC.

This chain joins TRBV9 and TRBJ2-7; no definite D call. Between the trimmed V and J ends, which lost 0 bases and 1 base, there was a span of 11 bases. Germline CDR1 and CDR2: SGDLS and YYNGEE. This CDR3 is built from 15 residues. The CDR3 region is CASSVALAASYEQYF. The DNA of the CDR3 is TGTGCCAGCAGCGTAGCGCTGGCAGCTTCCTACGAGCAGTACTTC.

The J gene is TRBJ2-7, the V gene TRBV2; D call uncertain. V gave up 3 bases and J gave up 2 bases, with 14 bases separating them. Germline-derived CDR1 and CDR2 are SNHLY and FYNNEI. This CDR3 region has 15 residues. The CDR3 bases are TGTGCCAGCAGTGAGAGGAAAGACCGGGCCTACGAGCAGTACTTC. As protein: CASSERKDRAYEQYF.

This clonotype showed up just a few times. This chain connects TRBV12-3 or TRBV12-4 to TRBJ1-2; D remains ambiguous. The CDR3 sequence is 13 residues long. With 5 bases removed from V and 4 bases from J, the gap between germline ends came to 11 bases. CDR3 nucleotides: TGTGCCAGCAGTCGAGGACGGCTCTATGGCTACACCTTC. Translation gives CASSRGRLYGYTF.

The V call is TRBV29-1, the J call TRBJ1-2; 8 bases align to TRBD1. J gave up 4 bases and V 7 bases, and 8 bases lay outside the gene matches. This CDR3 is 13 amino acids long. CDR1 is SQVTM, CDR2 ANQGSEA, per germline. The CDR3 reads CSAEPGGSYGYTF. The CDR3 DNA follows: TGCAGCGCAGAACCAGGGGGCAGCTATGGCTACACCTTC.

In DNA form, the CDR3 reads TGTGCCAGCAGTCCCGAATTGGTCCCCTACGAGCAGTACTTC. Amino acid sequence: CASSPELVPYEQYF. This chain connects TRBV27 to TRBJ2-7; no firm D call. The germline CDR1 and CDR2 sequences are MNHEY and SMNVEV (reference sequence). CDR3 length equals 14 residues. V dropped 5 bases and J dropped 2 bases, with 13 bases sitting between them.

This clonotype was observed a handful of times. The chain carries TRBV27 and TRBJ2-4; the D is unclear. The V end lost 4 bases, the J end lost 6 bases, and 13 bases lay between the germline ends. CDR1 and CDR2 (germline): MNHEY, SMNVEV (reference sequence). This CDR3 has 14 amino acids. The CDR3 DNA sequence: TGTGCCAGCAGTTCCCCCCTTGAAGGAAACATTCAGTACTTC. This codes for CASSSPLEGNIQYF.

This clonotype was detected a few times. The J gene is TRBJ2-3, the V gene TRBV20-1; D possibly matches TRBD1 or TRBD2 (5 bases each). The CDR3 is 15 residues long. Germline CDR1 reads DFQATT; CDR2 reads SNEGSKA (reference sequence). V was cut by 0 bases and J by 1 base, with 11 bases left in between. CDR3 region: CSARDRGPGTDTQYF. Written as DNA, the CDR3 is TGCAGTGCTAGAGATCGGGGCCCGGGCACAGATACGCAGTATTTT.

The DNA of the CDR3 is TGTGCCAGCAGTTCGACCTGGACAGGGGGCCGCGACGAGCAGTACTTC. Protein product: CASSSTWTGGRDEQYF. This chain joins TRBV12-3 or TRBV12-4 and TRBJ2-7, with 11 bases aligning to TRBD1. After removal of 4 bases from V and 5 bases from J, the junction contained 10 bases not matched to a gene. The CDR3 has 16 amino acids.

This clonotype was counted between two and nine times. The chain employs TRBV6-2 or TRBV6-3 and TRBJ2-1; TRBD1 matches 9 bases. V lost 2 bases and J lost 6; bases outside the gene matches: 8. Germline V gene data show CDR1 as MNHEY and CDR2 as SVGEGT. CDR3 size: 16 residues. The CDR3 loop reads CASSYIPRDRVNEQFF. CDR3 sequence (DNA): TGTGCCAGCAGTTACATCCCCAGGGACAGGGTCAATGAGCAGTTCTTC.

The chain carries TRBV4-3 and TRBJ2-3; 13 bases are shared with TRBD2. Trimming took 2 bases from V and 4 from J; bases not matched to a gene: 6. The V gene's germline CDR1 is LGHNA and CDR2 YSLEER. This CDR3 has 17 amino acids. CDR3: CASSQYTGTSGADTQYF. The CDR3 bases are TGCGCCAGCAGCCAATACACCGGGACTAGCGGGGCAGATACGCAGTATTTT.

This CDR3 reads CASSIKGNGYTF. The CDR3 coding sequence is TGTGCCAGTAGTATAAAGGGGAATGGCTACACCTTC. This chain uses TRBV19 with TRBJ1-2; D is possibly TRBD1 (5 bases). The ends were cut back, 2 bases at V and 6 bases at J, with 7 bases in the middle. CDR1 is LNHDA, CDR2 SQIVND, per germline (reference sequence). This CDR3 spans 12 amino acids.

Details on this clonotype: At one of its ends the junction is not consistent with the germline gene, which may arise from a read error. The gene calls are TRBV9 and TRBJ2-3; 9 bases fit TRBD1. The CDR3 length is 15 residues. Germline-derived CDR1 and CDR2 are SGDLS and YYNGEE. CDR3 region: CASSVRTGGSDTQYF. DNA of the CDR3: TGTGCCAGCAGCGTGCGAACAGGGGGCTCAGATACACAGTATTTT.

The V call is TRBV6-5, the J call TRBJ1-2; D may be TRBD1 (6 bases). CDR1 is MNHEY and CDR2 is SVGAGI in the germline V gene. The CDR3 totals 14 residues. V lost 5 bases and J lost 6, with 16 bases in between. The CDR3 loop reads CASSRDTSGNGYTF. In DNA form, the CDR3 reads TGTGCCAGCAGTAGGGACACCTCAGGGAATGGCTACACCTTC.

This chain uses TRBV9 with TRBJ2-1; D is ambiguous. V lost 1 base and J lost 8, with 10 bases in between. The germline CDR1 and CDR2 sequences are SGDLS and YYNGEE. The CDR3 consists of 13 residues. CDR3 in DNA: TGTGCCAGCAGCGTAAGGTGGGTGGATGAGCAGTTCTTC. This translates into CASSVRWVDEQFF.

This clonotype was seen only a few times. The chain combines TRBV14 with TRBJ1-1, with unresolved D. Per the germline V gene, CDR1 is SGHDN and CDR2 is FVKESK. Trimming cost V 2 bases and J 6 bases, with 7 bases left between them. The CDR3 has 12 amino acids. CDR3 nucleotides: TGTGCCAGCAGCCAAAACTCCGCTGAAGCTTTCTTT. Its protein is CASSQNSAEAFF.

This chain joins TRBV20-1 and TRBJ2-3, with 7 bases fitting TRBD2. The ends lost 6 bases at V and 2 bases at J; junction bases unmatched: 11. There are 15 residues in the CDR3. Germline-derived CDR1 and CDR2 are DFQATT and SNEGSKA (reference sequence). The CDR3 DNA follows: TGCAGTGCCCCTATAGCGGGTTTCGCCACAGATACGCAGTATTTT. Its protein product is CSAPIAGFATDTQYF.

This chain links TRBV7-9 with TRBJ2-4, with a weak D call TRBD1 (5 bases). V lost 6 bases, J lost 13 bases, and 19 bases lay in between. The length of the CDR3 is 13 residues. The germline V gene encodes CDR1 SEHNR and CDR2 FQNEAQ (reference sequence). CDR3: CASSSQGAYGQYF. CDR3 nucleotide sequence: TGTGCCAGCAGTTCGCAGGGTGCCTACGGGCAGTACTTC.

Worth noting for this clonotype: At one boundary the junction diverges from the germline segment, which might be a read error. The chain carries TRBV4-1 and TRBJ2-6; 7 bases fit TRBD1. The V gene's germline CDR1 is MGHRA and CDR2 YSYEKL. The CDR3 sequence is 13 residues long. CDR3 sequence (DNA): TGCGCCAGCAGCCATGAGGGGGCCTACGTCCTGACTTTC. Translated: CASSHEGAYVLTF.

V and J are TRBV14 and TRBJ2-5; D not certain. There are 13 residues in the CDR3. Trimming pared 0 bases from V and 7 bases from J, leaving 9 bases between. The germline gives CDR1 SGHDN, CDR2 FVKESK. DNA for the CDR3: TGTGCCAGCAGCCAAGATAGAGGTGGGACCCAGTACTTC. Translating it yields CASSQDRGGTQYF.